Presented here are 26 T cell receptor beta chains from one specimen sequenced in a study of T cells in narcolepsy. TCRdb's table, derived via immunoSEQ multiplex PCR, lists solely in-frame clones and lacks some. This table holds about 36,000 clones, around 84% found once. Material: memory (CD45RA-) CD4+ T cells from blood. These receptor sequences come from a human donor in good health.

This chain connects TRBV7-9 to TRBJ2-1; 7 bases match TRBD1. J lost 8 bases, V lost 4 bases, and 5 bases had no gene match. Looked up from germline, CDR1 is SEHNR and CDR2 is FQNEAQ (reference sequence). The CDR3 covers 13 residues. As DNA, the CDR3 is TGTGCCAGCAGCTCGGACAGGTCGGATGAGCAGTTCTTC. Its translation: CASSSDRSDEQFF.

This chain connects TRBV6-5 to TRBJ2-1, with 8 nucleotides matching TRBD1. The CDR3 totals 14 residues. Germline loops: CDR1 MNHEY, CDR2 SVGAGI. J gave up 2 bases and V 6 bases, and 3 bases lay outside the gene matches. The CDR3 reads CASSGTGAYNEQFF. CDR3 in DNA: TGTGCCAGCAGCGGGACAGGTGCCTACAATGAGCAGTTCTTC.

The chain has TRBV18 and TRBJ2-1, with 7 bases fitting TRBD2. The CDR3 is 15 residues long. In germline, CDR1 is KGHSH, CDR2 LQKENI. The V segment lost 3 bases and the J segment 2 bases; nucleotides outside the gene matches: 4. The CDR3 spells CASSPGGVTYNEQFF. The CDR3 bases are TGTGCCAGCTCACCGGGAGGGGTTACCTACAATGAGCAGTTCTTC.

Written as DNA, the CDR3 is TGTGCCAGCAGCTTGGCTCTGGACAGAGGACAGCCCCAGCATTTT. Translated, it gives CASSLALDRGQPQHF. This chain links TRBV5-5 with TRBJ1-5; D might be TRBD1 (6 bases). The V end was cut by 0 bases, the J end by 7 bases, with 14 bases between. CDR1 is SGHKS and CDR2 is YYEKEE in the germline V gene (reference sequence). The CDR3 sequence is 15 residues long.

This clone was counted only a few times. The chain joins TRBV9 to TRBJ2-2; D is undetermined. Looked up from germline, CDR1 is SGDLS and CDR2 is YYNGEE. The CDR3 contains 12 residues. Trimming took off 4 bases at V and 4 bases at J, with 5 bases between the two ends. The CDR3, as DNA: TGTGCCAGCAGCTCTCTCACCGGGGAGCTGTTTTTT. Its translation: CASSSLTGELFF.

This chain connects TRBV29-1 to TRBJ2-5, with TRBD2 identical over 8 bases. The J call may be wrong; the DNA end is better matched by TRBJ2-7. The V gene's germline CDR1 is SQVTM and CDR2 ANQGSEA. CDR3 length: 14 residues. The CDR3 loop reads CSVEDTGLVGEQYF. CDR3 sequence (DNA): TGCAGCGTTGAAGATACGGGACTAGTGGGCGAGCAGTACTTC.

V usage is TRBV25-1 and J usage is TRBJ2-1, with 9 bases identical to TRBD2. The CDR3 sequence is 15 residues long. Germline CDR1 MGHDK, CDR2 SYGVNS. The V segment lost 7 bases and the J segment 9 bases; nucleotides outside the gene matches: 13. CDR3 in amino acids: CASTPGVAGVAEQFF. The CDR3 nucleotides read TGTGCCAGCACCCCCGGGGTAGCGGGAGTCGCTGAGCAGTTCTTC. Using reference TRBV25-1 and TRBJ2-1 for the parts outside the CDR3, the full variable domain is EADIYQTPRYLVIGTGKKITLECSQTMGHDKMYWYQQDPGMELHLIHYSYGVNSTEKGDLSSESTVSRIRTEHFPLTLESARPSHTSQYLCASTPGVAGVAEQFFGPGTRLTVL.

J is TRBJ2-3 and V is TRBV9; D gene uncertain. Germline loops: CDR1 SGDLS, CDR2 YYNGEE. CDR3 size: 14 residues. Trimming pared 3 bases from V and 2 bases from J, leaving 10 bases between. The DNA of the CDR3 is TGTGCCAGCAGCGCCGACCGTGACACAGATACGCAGTATTTT. Protein sequence: CASSADRDTDTQYF.

The V call is TRBV25-1, the J call TRBJ1-5; the D is unclear. V lost 1 base, J lost 1 base, and 5 bases lay in between. The germline CDR1 and CDR2 sequences are MGHDK and SYGVNS. The CDR3 consists of 14 residues. CDR3: CASSESRSNQPQHF. In nucleotides, the CDR3 is TGTGCCAGCAGTGAATCCAGGAGCAATCAGCCCCAGCATTTT.

This clone appeared once. This chain connects TRBV2 to TRBJ2-5, with 7 bases matching TRBD2. The ends lost 2 bases at V and 2 bases at J; junction bases unmatched: 5. The germline gives CDR1 SNHLY, CDR2 FYNNEI. The CDR3 runs 15 residues. In DNA, the CDR3 is TGTGCCAGCAGTGAATCAGCGGGGAATCAAGAGACCCAGTACTTC. Translation: CASSESAGNQETQYF. The whole variable domain, filled in from reference TRBV2 and TRBJ2-5, reads EPEVTQTPSHQVTQMGQEVILRCVPISNHLYFYWYRQILGQKVEFLVSFYNNEISEKSEIFDDQFSVERPDGSNFTLKIRSTKLEDSAMYFCASSESAGNQETQYFGPGTRLLVL.

This chain connects TRBV6-6 to TRBJ1-2; no clear D gene. Trimming removed 5 bases at V and 3 bases at J, with 16 bases between. This CDR3 is built from 15 residues. CDR1 is MNHNY and CDR2 is SVGAGI in the germline V gene (reference sequence). The CDR3 sequence: CASSVSSVADYGYTF. CDR3 nucleotides: TGTGCCAGCAGTGTTTCAAGCGTGGCCGACTATGGCTACACCTTC.

The chain links TRBV5-4 to TRBJ1-1; D is possibly TRBD1 (6 bases). Germline lookup yields CDR1 SGHNT and CDR2 YYREEE (reference sequence). There are 16 residues in the CDR3. Trimming shortened V by 0 bases and J by 0 bases, and 12 bases separated the two germline ends. Here the CDR3 reads CASSLGTELMNTEAFF. The CDR3 DNA follows: TGTGCCAGCAGCTTGGGGACAGAACTCATGAACACTGAAGCTTTCTTT.

This chain links TRBV6-6 with TRBJ1-5; no firm D call. Germline CDR1 reads MNHNY; CDR2 reads SVGAGI (reference sequence). The CDR3 length is 12 residues. Trimming pared 5 bases from V and 5 bases from J, leaving 7 bases between. The CDR3 spells CASSNGDQPQHF. As DNA, the CDR3 is TGTGCCAGCAGTAACGGGGATCAGCCCCAGCATTTT.

There are a few counts of this clone. The chain is built from TRBV4-2 and TRBJ1-4, with 7 bases lining up with TRBD1. The CDR3 sequence is 11 residues long. Germline V gene lookup returns CDR1 LGHNA and CDR2 YNFKEQ. With 7 bases clipped from V and 13 bases from J, the junction kept 6 bases outside the gene matches. CDR3 coding DNA: TGTGCCAGCACCACGACAGGGCGACTGTTTTTT. It codes for CASTTTGRLFF.

This clone appeared a few times. Written as DNA, the CDR3 is TGTGCCAGCAGCTTGGAGGCTAGCGGGGGAACACTTACAGATACGCAGTATTTT. It yields the protein CASSLEASGGTLTDTQYF. The rearrangement uses TRBV5-6 and TRBJ2-3; 10 positions agree with TRBD2. The junction had 10 bases not matched to a gene; V was cut back by 0 bases and J by 3 bases. Germline CDR1 and CDR2: SGHDT and YYEEEE. This CDR3 region has 18 residues. Full variable domain (missing parts from reference TRBV5-6 and TRBJ2-3): DAGVTQSPTHLIKTRGQQVTLRCSPKSGHDTVSWYQQALGQGPQFIFQYYEEEERQRGNFPDRFSGHQFPNYSSELNVNALLLGDSALYLCASSLEASGGTLTDTQYFGPGTRLTVL.

The CDR3 is CASSPGPGGTLHF. Written as DNA, the CDR3 is TGTGCCAGCAGCCCCGGACCCGGGGGTACCCTCCACTTT. The chain has TRBV9 and TRBJ1-6; D may be TRBD1 (5 bases). CDR1 SGDLS and CDR2 YYNGEE come from the germline V gene. The V end was cut by 4 bases, the J end by 14 bases, with 16 bases between. The CDR3 length is 13 residues.

The J gene is TRBJ2-1, the V gene TRBV19; 8 bases fit TRBD2. The ends lost 3 bases at V and 4 bases at J; junction bases unmatched: 8. The CDR3 has 16 residues. Germline CDR1 reads LNHDA; CDR2 reads SQIVND (reference sequence). The CDR3 region has the DNA TGTGCCAGTAGTATGAGTTGGCGGGGGGTGTACAATGAGCAGTTCTTC. Amino acid sequence: CASSMSWRGVYNEQFF.

The genes are TRBV18 and TRBJ2-1; TRBD2 agrees at 15 bases. This CDR3 is 19 amino acids long. Germline loops: CDR1 KGHSH, CDR2 LQKENI. Germline trimming cut 2 bases from V and 1 base from J; bases unmatched to any gene: 6. The CDR3 region has the DNA TGTGCCAGCTCACCAAACCCGGGACTAGCGGGAGGATCCTACAATGAGCAGTTCTTC. This translates into CASSPNPGLAGGSYNEQFF.

Note on this clone: This same CDR3 is encoded by further DNA sequences in the sample. This rearrangement joins TRBV29-1 to TRBJ2-2; TRBD2 might be the D (6 bases). Deletions cut 3 bases from V and 0 bases from J, with 11 bases between. The CDR3 is 15 amino acids. Germline V gene lookup returns CDR1 SQVTM and CDR2 ANQGSEA. The CDR3 is CSVDPGGANTGELFF. The CDR3 DNA follows: TGCAGCGTTGACCCGGGCGGGGCGAACACCGGGGAGCTGTTTTTT.

The V gene is TRBV2, the J gene TRBJ1-4, with 7 bases that match TRBD1. V lost 6 bases to trimming and J lost 6 bases; unmatched junction nucleotides: 4. Germline assignment: CDR1 SNHLY and CDR2 FYNNEI. The CDR3 consists of 13 residues. In nucleotides, the CDR3 is TGTGCCAGCAGGACCGGGACAGATGAAAAACTGTTTTTT. This gives the protein CASRTGTDEKLFF.

This chain connects TRBV6-1 to TRBJ2-5; D might be TRBD1 (5 bases). The germline V gene has CDR1 MNHNS and CDR2 SASEGT. This CDR3 has 14 amino acids. The V gene lost 7 bases and the J gene lost 6 bases, with 18 bases spanning the gap. CDR3 DNA: TGTGCCAGCACCTCCGACAGACAGAGGAAGACCCAGTACTTC. This sequence encodes CASTSDRQRKTQYF.

The chain employs TRBV5-1 and TRBJ2-2, with 12 bases fitting TRBD2. J gave up 6 bases and V 4 bases, and 4 bases lay outside the gene matches. Germline V gene sequence: CDR1 SGHRS, CDR2 YFSETQ. The CDR3 is 15 amino acids. CDR3 sequence: CASSLLAGGAGELFF. The CDR3 DNA reads as TGCGCCAGCAGCCTCCTAGCGGGAGGGGCCGGGGAGCTGTTTTTT. The whole variable domain, filled in from reference TRBV5-1 and TRBJ2-2, reads KAGVTQTPRYLIKTRGQQVTLSCSPISGHRSVSWYQQTPGQGLQFLFEYFSETQRNKGNFPGRFSGRQFSNSRSEMNVSTLELGDSALYLCASSLLAGGAGELFFGEGSRLTVL.

The chain recombines TRBV2 with TRBJ1-4; unclear D gene. Germline CDR1 and CDR2: SNHLY and FYNNEI. The CDR3 is made up of 12 amino acids. Trimming shortened V by 8 bases and J by 7 bases, and 11 bases separated the two germline ends. The CDR3 region has the DNA TGTGCCAGCGCGAGGGAGGCTGAAAAACTGTTTTTT. Its translation is CASAREAEKLFF.

The chain uses TRBV6-1 and TRBJ2-2; 10 bases fit TRBD2. The V and J ends lost 3 bases and 7 bases, in that order; junction bases with no gene match: 8. The CDR3 runs to 16 residues. Germline assignment: CDR1 MNHNS and CDR2 SASEGT. The CDR3, as DNA: TGTGCCAGCAGTGAGATAGCGGGAGGACGTAACGGGGAGCTGTTTTTT. It is translated as CASSEIAGGRNGELFF.

The chain joins TRBV6-6 to TRBJ2-5; possibly TRBD2 for D (6 bases). CDR1 and CDR2 (germline): MNHNY, SVGAGI (reference sequence). The V and J ends lost 2 bases and 1 base respectively, with 8 bases between them. The CDR3 runs to 14 residues. CDR3 region: CASSYPTSQETQYF. The CDR3 nucleotides are TGTGCCAGCAGTTACCCGACTAGCCAAGAGACCCAGTACTTC.

V is TRBV19 and J is TRBJ2-3, with 14 bases aligning to TRBD2. The junction had 4 bases not matched to a gene; V was cut back by 4 bases and J by 4 bases. Germline values: CDR1 LNHDA, CDR2 SQIVND (reference sequence). The CDR3 contains 16 residues. Written as DNA, the CDR3 is TGTGCCAGTAGTAGGGGACTAGCGGGAGTCTCAGATACGCAGTATTTT. Translation: CASSRGLAGVSDTQYF.